The 26 T cell receptor beta chains below all came from one sample that was sequenced in a study of control samples from healthy donors and cancer patients. Libraries were prepared by immunoSEQ multiplex PCR; TCRdb keeps only in-frame clonotypes and omits some of them. Among 90,000 to 100,000 clones listed, over 60% were seen once. Sequencing was done on a sample of blood. These receptors were taken from a woman between 25 and 40 years old in good health.

This sequence joins TRBV3-1 (or the pseudogene TRBV3-2) and TRBJ2-1; D gene ambiguous. Germline lookup yields CDR1 LGHDT and CDR2 YNNKEL (reference sequence). CDR3 size: 13 residues. Trimming shortened V by 1 base and J by 5 bases, and 6 bases separated the two germline ends. CDR3 in DNA: TGTGCCAGCAGCCAAGGTCAAGACAATGAGCAGTTCTTC. As protein: CASSQGQDNEQFF.

This chain uses TRBV19 with TRBJ2-6, with unresolved D. Between the trimmed V and J ends, which lost 3 bases and 0 bases, there was a span of 9 bases. CDR1 is LNHDA, CDR2 SQIVND, per germline (reference sequence). The CDR3 length is 16 residues. CDR3 sequence: CASSINSASGANVLTF. CDR3 coding DNA: TGTGCCAGTAGTATTAATAGTGCCTCTGGGGCCAACGTCCTGACTTTC.

The V call is TRBV12-5, the J call TRBJ2-7, with D uncertain. CDR1 LGHNT and CDR2 FRNRAP come from the germline V gene. Deletions cut 1 base from V and 0 bases from J, with 7 bases between. The CDR3 extends over 14 amino acids. The CDR3 region is CASGLGQSSYEQYF. The CDR3 DNA is TGTGCTAGTGGTTTGGGACAATCCTCCTACGAGCAGTACTTC.

Here the CDR3 reads CASSWQGANYGYTF. The CDR3 bases are TGTGCCAGCAGCTGGCAGGGAGCTAACTATGGCTACACCTTC. The gene calls are TRBV5-6 and TRBJ1-2; the D gene is possibly TRBD1 (5 bases). The germline CDR1 and CDR2 sequences are SGHDT and YYEEEE. The CDR3 is made up of 14 amino acids. V lost 3 bases, J lost 0 bases, and 9 bases lay in between.

This clone was observed a single time. The chain employs TRBV5-5 and TRBJ1-4; the D gene is possibly TRBD1 (5 bases). Trimming left V 3 bases short and J 4 bases short, with 16 bases between. Germline values: CDR1 SGHKS, CDR2 YYEKEE (reference sequence). The CDR3 runs to 16 residues. CDR3 amino acids: CASSSPRGPLNEKLFF. For the CDR3, the DNA is TGTGCCAGCAGCTCACCCCGGGGACCTCTTAATGAAAAACTGTTTTTT.

This rearrangement joins TRBV10-3 to TRBJ1-2; D might be TRBD1 (6 bases). Germline CDR1 reads ENHRY; CDR2 reads SYGVKD. The CDR3 has 11 amino acids. V was shortened by 3 bases and J by 8 bases, with 7 bases between the two germline ends. The CDR3 sequence is CAISDRGGYTF. CDR3 coding DNA: TGTGCCATCAGTGACAGGGGAGGCTACACCTTC.

J is TRBJ2-2 and V is TRBV9, with D perhaps TRBD1 or TRBD2 (5 bases each). In germline, CDR1 is SGDLS, CDR2 YYNGEE. V shed 5 bases and J shed 4 bases, with 18 bases lying between them. The CDR3 consists of 16 residues. CDR3 loop: CASSFRPGTVTGELFF. For the CDR3, the DNA is TGTGCCAGCAGTTTTCGCCCGGGGACCGTCACCGGGGAGCTGTTTTTT.

The V and J genes are TRBV6-2 or TRBV6-3 and TRBJ1-6; D is undetermined. Germline lookup yields CDR1 MNHEY and CDR2 SVGEGT. This CDR3 contains 15 residues. Between the trimmed V and J ends, which lost 2 bases and 3 bases, there was a span of 8 bases. This CDR3 is CASSYGQNYNSPLHF. DNA for the CDR3: TGTGCCAGCAGTTACGGTCAAAACTATAATTCACCCCTCCACTTT.

The CDR3 sequence is CASSLTGGKNQPQHF. The CDR3 DNA reads as TGCGCCAGCAGCTTGACAGGGGGTAAAAATCAGCCCCAGCATTTT. The chain combines TRBV5-1 with TRBJ1-5; 8 bases map to TRBD1. V shed 1 base, J shed 4 bases, and the junction held 4 bases outside the gene matches. This CDR3 region has 15 residues. Germline CDR1 SGHRS, CDR2 YFSETQ.

The chain carries TRBV6-1 and TRBJ1-2, with a weak D call TRBD1 (6 bases). V gave up 2 bases and J gave up 2 bases, with 15 bases separating them. CDR3 length equals 16 residues. Germline CDR1 MNHNS, CDR2 SASEGT. Here the CDR3 reads CASSETTGLLNYGYTF. The CDR3 DNA reads TGTGCCAGCAGTGAAACGACAGGCCTACTAAACTATGGCTACACCTTC.

The V call is TRBV4-3, the J call TRBJ2-3; D is possibly TRBD1 (7 bases). CDR1 and CDR2 (germline): LGHNA, YSLEER. There are 14 residues in the CDR3. The ends were cut back, 0 bases at V and 12 bases at J, with 16 bases in the middle. Here the CDR3 reads CASSQDLEGAVQYF. In nucleotides, the CDR3 is TGCGCCAGCAGCCAAGATCTGGAGGGGGCTGTTCAGTATTTT.

Worth noting for this clone: In the same sample, other DNA sequences code for this CDR3. The chain joins TRBV24-1 to TRBJ2-3, with D perhaps TRBD1 or TRBD2 (5 bases each). Germline CDR1 KGHDR, CDR2 SFDVKD. The ends were cut back, 6 bases at V and 6 bases at J, with 15 bases in the middle. This CDR3 spans 14 amino acids. The CDR3 bases are TGTGCCACCAGTTCCCGGGGCCCAGGGGATACGCAGTATTTT. Residues: CATSSRGPGDTQYF.

This clone came up once. The rearrangement uses TRBV19 and TRBJ1-5, with 7 positions matching TRBD1. CDR1 and CDR2 (germline): LNHDA, SQIVND (reference sequence). The V and J ends lost 3 bases and 6 bases, in that order; junction bases with no gene match: 8. The CDR3 runs 15 residues. In DNA form, the CDR3 reads TGTGCCAGTAGTATCGGTACAGGGGAAGGTCAGCCCCAGCATTTT. It specifies CASSIGTGEGQPQHF.

The chain joins TRBV6-5 to TRBJ2-7, with D perhaps matching TRBD1 (6 bases). The V gene lost 2 bases and the J gene lost 5 bases, with 10 bases spanning the gap. The germline V gene has CDR1 MNHEY and CDR2 SVGAGI. CDR3 length equals 13 residues. The CDR3 loop is CASSYGQGNEQYF. The DNA of the CDR3 is TGTGCCAGCAGTTACGGGCAGGGGAACGAGCAGTACTTC.

The chain combines TRBV9 with TRBJ2-1; maybe TRBD2 (6 bases). This CDR3 contains 15 residues. The V end was cut by 0 bases, the J end by 8 bases, with 15 bases between. The germline CDR1 and CDR2 sequences are SGDLS and YYNGEE. CDR3 sequence reads: CASSVGFGGSDEQFF. In nucleotides, the CDR3 is TGTGCCAGCAGCGTAGGATTTGGGGGGTCGGATGAGCAGTTCTTC.

This chain uses TRBV5-1 with TRBJ2-7; 7 bases match TRBD1. V lost 2 bases, J lost 0 bases, and 2 bases stayed unmatched. The germline gives CDR1 SGHRS, CDR2 YFSETQ. The CDR3 extends over 14 amino acids. Written as DNA, the CDR3 is TGCGCCAGCAGCTTACGGGACAGCTCCTACGAGCAGTACTTC. This gives the protein CASSLRDSSYEQYF. Complete variable domain (other parts from reference TRBV5-1 and TRBJ2-7): KAGVTQTPRYLIKTRGQQVTLSCSPISGHRSVSWYQQTPGQGLQFLFEYFSETQRNKGNFPGRFSGRQFSNSRSEMNVSTLELGDSALYLCASSLRDSSYEQYFGPGTRLTVT.

V gene TRBV19 combines with J gene TRBJ2-3, with TRBD2 matching 10 bases. Germline loops: CDR1 LNHDA, CDR2 SQIVND (reference sequence). Unmatched junction bases numbered 0, after V lost 5 bases and J lost 1 base. The CDR3 consists of 14 residues. CDR3 sequence: CASSLAGGTDTQYF. For the CDR3, the DNA is TGTGCCAGTAGTCTAGCGGGGGGCACAGATACGCAGTATTTT.

The V call is TRBV6-6, the J call TRBJ1-5; 8 nucleotides line up with TRBD1. CDR1 and CDR2 (germline): MNHNY, SVGAGI (reference sequence). The CDR3 runs to 16 residues. Losses at the gene ends were 3 bases for V and 4 bases for J; bases not matched to a gene: 8. This chain's CDR3 is CASSYPPTGDNQPQHF. The CDR3, as DNA: TGTGCCAGCAGTTATCCGCCGACAGGGGATAATCAGCCCCAGCATTTT.

J is TRBJ1-3 and V is TRBV30; D possibly corresponds to TRBD1 (6 bases). V gave up 2 bases and J gave up 4 bases, with 12 bases separating them. The CDR3 loop spans 14 amino acids. CDR1 is GTSNPN and CDR2 is SVGIG in the germline V gene (reference sequence). The CDR3 DNA sequence: TGTGCCTGGAGTCCAGGGGTCTTCGGAAACACCATATATTTT. Translated, it gives CAWSPGVFGNTIYF.

The chain combines TRBV10-2 with TRBJ2-3; D is perhaps TRBD2 (6 bases). The CDR3 covers 14 residues. V dropped 6 bases and J dropped 4 bases, with 14 bases sitting between them. The germline V gene encodes CDR1 WSHSY and CDR2 SAAADI. The CDR3 DNA follows: TGCGCCAGCAGGGGACTGGGCGCGGCAGATACGCAGTATTTT. Translation gives CASRGLGAADTQYF.

In its sample, this clone was seen a few times. The chain carries TRBV29-1 and TRBJ2-3, with TRBD1 matching over 12 bases. The CDR3 consists of 16 residues. J gave up 4 bases and V 6 bases, and 11 bases lay outside the gene matches. Germline V lookup: CDR1 SQVTM, CDR2 ANQGSEA. CDR3 bases: TGCAGCGTAGTCCGGGACAGGGGGCGCGATGCAGATACGCAGTATTTT. It specifies CSVVRDRGRDADTQYF.

The chain carries TRBV10-3 and TRBJ2-5; no clear D gene. The V end lost 3 bases, the J end lost 3 bases, and 11 bases lay between the germline ends. Germline V gene sequence: CDR1 ENHRY, CDR2 SYGVKD. This CDR3 contains 14 residues. The CDR3 nucleotides are TGTGCCATCAGTGAACGAGGCCGGGAAGAGACCCAGTACTTC. This encodes CAISERGREETQYF.

V and J are TRBV5-6 and TRBJ1-5; D remains unclear. Germline lookup yields CDR1 SGHDT and CDR2 YYEEEE. The CDR3 is made up of 12 amino acids. The V end lost 4 bases, the J end lost 4 bases, and 6 bases lay between the germline ends. The CDR3 bases are TGTGCCAGCAGCAATTTAAATCAGCCCCAGCATTTT. It is translated as CASSNLNQPQHF.

The gene calls are TRBV4-3 and TRBJ2-7; 7 bases line up with TRBD1. The V segment lost 8 bases and the J segment 2 bases; nucleotides outside the gene matches: 12. The CDR3 covers 15 residues. Germline V gives CDR1 LGHNA, CDR2 YSLEER. The CDR3 loop reads CASDRTTGTAYEQYF. CDR3 nucleotide sequence: TGCGCCAGCGATCGAACGACAGGGACAGCCTACGAGCAGTACTTC.

The chain links TRBV29-1 to TRBJ1-2; unclear D gene. V lost 4 bases and J 6 bases, leaving 15 bases between the germline ends. Germline CDR1 reads SQVTM; CDR2 reads ANQGSEA. The CDR3 totals 13 residues. CDR3 coding DNA: TGCAGCGTTGCCGGTCTTAGGTTTGATGGCTACACCTTC. Amino acids: CSVAGLRFDGYTF.

The chain recombines TRBV5-1 with TRBJ1-1; D not resolved. This CDR3 contains 14 residues. V dropped 7 bases and J dropped 1 base, with 14 bases sitting between them. Germline loops: CDR1 SGHRS, CDR2 YFSETQ. This CDR3 reads CASRRAGQNTEAFF. In DNA, the CDR3 is TGCGCCAGCCGAAGGGCAGGCCAGAACACTGAAGCTTTCTTT.